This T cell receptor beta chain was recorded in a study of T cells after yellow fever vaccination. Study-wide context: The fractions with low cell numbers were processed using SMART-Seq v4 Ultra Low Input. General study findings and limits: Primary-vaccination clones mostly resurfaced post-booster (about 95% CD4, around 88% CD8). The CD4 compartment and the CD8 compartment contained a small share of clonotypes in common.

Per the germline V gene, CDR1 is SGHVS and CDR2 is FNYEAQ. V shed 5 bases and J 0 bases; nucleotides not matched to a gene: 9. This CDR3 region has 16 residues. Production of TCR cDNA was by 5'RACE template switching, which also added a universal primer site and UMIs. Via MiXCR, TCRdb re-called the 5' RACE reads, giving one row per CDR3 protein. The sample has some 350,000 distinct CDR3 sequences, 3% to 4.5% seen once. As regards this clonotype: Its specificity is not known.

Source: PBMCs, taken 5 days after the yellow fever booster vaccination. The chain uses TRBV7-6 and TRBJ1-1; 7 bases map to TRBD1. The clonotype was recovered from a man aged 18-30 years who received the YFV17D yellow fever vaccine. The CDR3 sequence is CASSLRDSYLNTEAFF. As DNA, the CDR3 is TGTGCCAGCAGCCTCCGGGACAGCTACCTGAACACTGAAGCTTTCTTT.